The T cell receptor beta chain under discussion was sequenced for a study of blood T cell repertoires in COVID-19. As processed by the authors: Amplified reference gene primers provided the basis for estimating nucleated cell counts. Repertoires were generated with immunoSEQ multiplex PCR, while TCRdb's copy carries only in-frame clones and drops some. That table gives V, J and clone size, and the DNA gave D and trimming. This sample yields approximately 240,000 clones, of which approximately 85% are seen a single time; under 4.5% belongs to the top ten. The clonotype was recovered from a man over 45 with acute or convalescent COVID-19. Specimen: peripheral blood.

In DNA form, the CDR3 reads TGTGCCAGCAGTTATGACATGTATAATTCACCCCTCCACTTT. Its translation is CASSYDMYNSPLHF. V usage is TRBV6-5 and J usage is TRBJ1-6, with unresolved D. Germline CDR1 and CDR2: MNHEY and SVGAGI. V was shortened by 3 bases and J by 4 bases, with 7 bases between the two germline ends. The length of the CDR3 is 14 residues.